This T cell receptor (beta chain) comes out of a study of blood T cell repertoires in COVID-19. Only in-frame clones appear in the TCRdb table, and some are missing; sequencing was by immunoSEQ multiplex PCR. The sample yields approximately 320,000 clones, 87% seen once. V was cut by 4 bases and J by 1 base, with 11 bases left in between. From germline, CDR1 is SGHRS and CDR2 YFSETQ. This CDR3 is 14 amino acids long. The receptor was isolated from a woman younger than 30 who had recovered from COVID-19. This sequence joins TRBV5-1 and TRBJ1-1; tentative D call: TRBD1 (5 bases). The sequencing input was PBMCs or T cells enriched from blood (not recorded which). CDR3 nucleotide sequence: TGCGCCAGCAGCCACCGACAGAGGAACACTGAAGCTTTCTTT. It yields the protein CASSHRQRNTEAFF.